A single T cell receptor (beta chain) is shown here with its context. This sample stems from a study of CD8 T cells in Susac syndrome. Study in general: The Susac syndrome patients were therapy-naive, on corticosteroids, or on intravenous immunoglobulin alone at blood draw.

TEMRA cells were enriched by FACS, while CD8+ and CD4+ T cells were obtained through a negative isolation that was performed magnetically. Reverse transcription used roughly 0.45 to 1 ug RNA and random hexamers. Coverage of TCR beta CDR3 amplification by immunoSEQ multiplex PCR extended to 54 Vbeta and 13 Jbeta. TCRdb used MiXCR to reprocess the immunoSEQ multiplex PCR reads, holding one entry per CDR3 protein. Seen here are roughly 200,000 distinct CDR3 sequences, 91% observed once, and the top ten hold about 0.1%. The specimen sequenced was CD4+ T cells from PBMCs. The sequence was obtained from a human donor with Susac syndrome.

The DNA of the CDR3 is TGTGCCAGCAGCGTAGGGGACCGCAAAGAGACCCAGTACTTC. Its protein product is CASSVGDRKETQYF. This chain connects TRBV9 to TRBJ2-5; D may correspond to TRBD1 or TRBD2 (5 bases each). CDR3 length: 14 amino acids. V was shortened by 0 bases and J by 3 bases, with 9 bases between the two germline ends. Germline V gene lookup returns CDR1 SGDLS and CDR2 YYNGEE. The full variable domain, rest sourced from reference TRBV9 and TRBJ2-5, is DSGVTQTPKHLITATGQRVTLRCSPRSGDLSVYWYQQSLDQGLQFLIQYYNGEERAKGNILERFSAQQFPDLHSELNLSSLELGDSALYFCASSVGDRKETQYFGPGTRLLVL.